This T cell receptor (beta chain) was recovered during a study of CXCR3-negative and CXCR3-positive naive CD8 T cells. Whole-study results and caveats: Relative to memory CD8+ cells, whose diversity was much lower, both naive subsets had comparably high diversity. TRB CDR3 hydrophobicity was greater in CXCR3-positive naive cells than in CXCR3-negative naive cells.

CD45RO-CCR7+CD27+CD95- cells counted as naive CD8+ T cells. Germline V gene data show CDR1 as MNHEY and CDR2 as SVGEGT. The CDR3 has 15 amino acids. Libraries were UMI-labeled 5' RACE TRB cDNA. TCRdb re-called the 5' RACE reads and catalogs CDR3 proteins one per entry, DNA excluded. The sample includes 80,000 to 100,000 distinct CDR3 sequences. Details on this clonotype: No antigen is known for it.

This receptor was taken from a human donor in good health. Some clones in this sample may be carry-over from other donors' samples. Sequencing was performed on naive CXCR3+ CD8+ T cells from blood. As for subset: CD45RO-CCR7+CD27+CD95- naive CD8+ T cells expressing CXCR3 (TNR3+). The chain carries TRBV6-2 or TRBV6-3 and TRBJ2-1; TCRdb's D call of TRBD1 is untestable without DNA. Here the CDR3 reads CASSARDREWGEQFF.